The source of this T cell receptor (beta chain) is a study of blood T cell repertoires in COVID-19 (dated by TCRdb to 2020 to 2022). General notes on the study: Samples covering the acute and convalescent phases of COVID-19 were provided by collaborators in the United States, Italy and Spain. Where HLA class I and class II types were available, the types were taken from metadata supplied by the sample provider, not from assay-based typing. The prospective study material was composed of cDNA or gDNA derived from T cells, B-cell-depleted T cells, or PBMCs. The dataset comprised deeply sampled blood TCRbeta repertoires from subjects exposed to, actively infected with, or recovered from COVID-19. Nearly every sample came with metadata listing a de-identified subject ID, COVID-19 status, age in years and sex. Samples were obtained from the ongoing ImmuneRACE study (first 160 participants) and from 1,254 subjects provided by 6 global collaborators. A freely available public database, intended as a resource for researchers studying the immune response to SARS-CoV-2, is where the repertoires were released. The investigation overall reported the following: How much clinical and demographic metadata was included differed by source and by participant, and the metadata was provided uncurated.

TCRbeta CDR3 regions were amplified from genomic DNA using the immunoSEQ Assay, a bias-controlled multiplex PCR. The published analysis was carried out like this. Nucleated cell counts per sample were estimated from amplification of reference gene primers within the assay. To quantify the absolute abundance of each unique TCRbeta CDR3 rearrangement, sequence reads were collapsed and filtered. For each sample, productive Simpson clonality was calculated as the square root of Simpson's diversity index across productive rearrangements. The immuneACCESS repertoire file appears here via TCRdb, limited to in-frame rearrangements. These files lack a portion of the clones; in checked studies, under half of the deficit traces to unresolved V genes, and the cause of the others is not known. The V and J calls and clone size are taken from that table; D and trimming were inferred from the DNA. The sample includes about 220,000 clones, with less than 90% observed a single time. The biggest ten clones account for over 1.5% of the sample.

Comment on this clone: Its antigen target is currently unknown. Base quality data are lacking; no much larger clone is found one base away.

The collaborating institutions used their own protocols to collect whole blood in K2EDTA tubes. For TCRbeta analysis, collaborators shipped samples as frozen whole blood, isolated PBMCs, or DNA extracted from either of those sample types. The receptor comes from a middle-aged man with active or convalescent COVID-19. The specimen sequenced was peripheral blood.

The nucleotide sequence is TGTGCCAGCAGCCCTGTTTTGATAGCGGGGGGCACAGATACGCAGTATTTT. Its translation is CASSPVLIAGGTDTQYF. The V gene is TRBV7-2 and the J gene is TRBJ2-3; 9 nucleotides in the junction match TRBD2. Including the terminal cysteine and phenylalanine, the CDR3 comprises 17 residues. The retained sequence is limited to the CDR3, 51 bases, with the frame set at the first base. V ends up 5 bases short and J 1 base short, with an unmatched junction base count of 10. The germline V gene encodes CDR1 SGHTA and CDR2 FQGNSA.